The present entry profiles one T cell receptor beta chain with its context. Its antigen is unidentified. It was after nine to ten days of culture that CD4+ T cells were isolated. Between March and December 2020, the person had a SARS-CoV-2 infection that PCR confirmed. Each participant received a vaccine that was either BNT162b2 or mRNA-1273, given as two doses. Half the medium was swapped for IL-2 medium on days 3 and 7. The germline V gene has CDR1 SGHVS and CDR2 FQNEAQ. There are 15 residues in the CDR3. Trimming took off 5 bases at V and 0 bases at J, with 11 bases between the two ends. The data stem from a study of vaccination effects on CD4 cells after COVID-19. Study in general: Using viral peptide pools, the ViraFEST assay grew out antigen-specific CD4+ T cells prior to sequencing. A few convalescent patients were sampled early and late after vaccination. General study results and limits: Marked clonal contraction of infection- and vaccine-induced clones was seen late after vaccination.

Profiling relied on immunoSEQ multiplex PCR, and the TCRdb table lists in-frame clones only, not all of them. Of over 35,000 clones in the sample, 76% are singletons; the top ten hold about 3.7%. The starting material was CD4+ T cells from PBMCs cultured without peptide, obtained after COVID-19 vaccination. The TCR was taken from a human donor who had a prior SARS-CoV-2 infection. The chain links TRBV7-8 to TRBJ1-5; unclear D gene. CDR3 bases: TGTGCCAGCAGCCAATACGGGAGTAGCAATCAGCCCCAGCATTTT. Translating it yields CASSQYGSSNQPQHF.